Below, 26 T cell receptor beta chains from the same sample are listed, as sequenced in a study of control samples from healthy donors and cancer patients. TCRdb keeps only in-frame clones here, not all; method: immunoSEQ multiplex PCR. Of 100,000 to 150,000 clones listed, around 92% are singletons. Sample: PBMCs. These receptors were obtained from a man older than 75 with head and neck cancer.

This chain joins TRBV4-1 and TRBJ2-1, with 7 bases that match TRBD1. This CDR3 contains 17 residues. Trimming took 3 bases from V and 6 from J; bases not matched to a gene: 14. Looked up from germline, CDR1 is MGHRA and CDR2 is YSYEKL. CDR3 sequence (DNA): TGCGCCAGCAGCCAGAATCCGGGACAGAGATTACCCAATGAGCAGTTCTTC. Residues: CASSQNPGQRLPNEQFF.

V is TRBV5-6 and J is TRBJ2-1, with D maybe TRBD2 (5 bases). V was shortened by 5 bases and J by 8 bases, with 14 bases between the two germline ends. Germline lookup yields CDR1 SGHDT and CDR2 YYEEEE. This CDR3 contains 13 residues. For the CDR3, the DNA is TGTGCCAGCAGGAGGACTCTAAACCATGAGCAGTTCTTC. Its protein is CASRRTLNHEQFF.

This chain uses TRBV5-1 with TRBJ1-4, with 7 bases that match TRBD1. Trimming cost V 4 bases and J 1 base; bases outside gene matches: 7. The CDR3 is 16 amino acids. The germline V gene has CDR1 SGHRS and CDR2 YFSETQ. The CDR3 sequence is CASSQTGWETNEKLFF. The DNA for the CDR3 is TGCGCCAGCAGCCAGACAGGGTGGGAAACTAATGAAAAACTGTTTTTT.

The chain joins TRBV21-1 to TRBJ1-2; the DNA was not compared with TRBD1, the D call given in the table. TRBV21-1 is labeled a pseudogene. This CDR3 is 18 amino acids long. CDR3 DNA sequence: TGTGCCAGCAGCAAAAGCTCCCGACAGGCTGAGGGGGACTATGGCTACACCTTC. Translating it yields CASSKSSRQAEGDYGYTF.

V usage is TRBV18 and J usage is TRBJ1-6; D not resolved. V was trimmed by 0 bases and J by 12 bases, leaving 18 bases between them. Germline CDR1 is KGHSH and CDR2 is LQKENI. The CDR3 is 16 amino acids. The CDR3 region is CASSPPWSTLSGPLHF. CDR3 in DNA: TGTGCCAGCTCACCACCGTGGAGTACCCTCTCAGGACCCCTCCACTTT. The full variable domain, completed using reference TRBV18 and TRBJ1-6, is NAGVMQNPRHLVRRRGQEARLRCSPMKGHSHVYWYRQLPEEGLKFMVYLQKENIIDESGMPKERFSAEFPKEGPSILRIQQVVRGDSAAYFCASSPPWSTLSGPLHFGNGTRLTVT.

J is TRBJ1-2 and V is TRBV10-3, with D perhaps TRBD1 (6 bases). The ends were cut back, 5 bases at V and 4 bases at J, with 11 bases in the middle. Germline V lookup: CDR1 ENHRY, CDR2 SYGVKD. There are 13 residues in the CDR3. CDR3 sequence (DNA): TGTGCCATCAGTCAGGGGTCTTTCTATGGCTACACCTTC. Its protein product is CAISQGSFYGYTF.

The chain links TRBV19 to TRBJ2-7, with a possible D match to TRBD2 (6 bases). The CDR3 spans 13 residues. Germline lookup yields CDR1 LNHDA and CDR2 SQIVND (reference sequence). Between the trimmed V and J ends, which lost 4 bases and 2 bases, there was a span of 9 bases. The CDR3 DNA reads as TGTGCCAGTAGTACTAGCGCAGCCTACGAGCAGTACTTC. Protein sequence: CASSTSAAYEQYF.

This rearrangement joins TRBV15 to TRBJ1-1; no reliable D call. This CDR3 comprises 12 residues. Germline V CDR1 and CDR2: LNHNV, YYDKDF (reference sequence). Trimming pared 3 bases from V and 7 bases from J, leaving 9 bases between. The CDR3 reads CATSSSPDEAFF. The CDR3 DNA reads TGTGCCACCAGCAGTTCGCCGGATGAAGCTTTCTTT.

The rearrangement uses TRBV30 and TRBJ1-2; 7 bases line up with TRBD1. V gave up 2 bases and J gave up 8 bases; unmatched junction bases: 5. The germline CDR1 and CDR2 sequences are GTSNPN and SVGIG (reference sequence). This CDR3 contains 12 residues. The CDR3 protein is CAWSNTGEGYTF. The CDR3 DNA follows: TGTGCCTGGAGTAATACAGGGGAAGGCTACACCTTC.

In nucleotides, the CDR3 is TGCAGCGCGACAGGGCTCGTTAACTATGGCTACACCTTC. Protein: CSATGLVNYGYTF. The chain combines TRBV29-1 with TRBJ1-2; 7 positions agree with TRBD1. This CDR3 has 13 amino acids. The V gene's germline CDR1 is SQVTM and CDR2 ANQGSEA. Unmatched junction bases numbered 6, after V lost 7 bases and J lost 1 base.

The chain combines TRBV18 with TRBJ2-7; TRBD1 agrees at 12 bases. Germline assignment: CDR1 KGHSH and CDR2 LQKENI. The J segment lost 9 bases and the V segment lost 1 base, leaving 7 bases of the junction unmatched. The CDR3 contains 15 residues. This CDR3 reads CASSPLGTGGLGQYF. Here the CDR3 DNA reads TGTGCCAGCTCACCACTAGGGACAGGGGGCCTCGGGCAGTACTTC.

V and J are TRBV13 and TRBJ2-7; 8 positions match TRBD1. The CDR3 has 13 amino acids. The V and J ends lost 3 bases and 6 bases, in that order; junction bases with no gene match: 4. CDR1 is PRHDT, CDR2 FYEKMQ, per germline (reference sequence). The CDR3 reads CASSFRTGPEQYF. CDR3 bases: TGTGCCAGCAGCTTCCGGACAGGGCCCGAGCAGTACTTC.

The V call is TRBV5-1, the J call TRBJ2-5; 8 nucleotides agree with TRBD1. From germline, CDR1 is SGHRS and CDR2 YFSETQ. Losses at the gene ends were 2 bases for V and 1 base for J; bases not matched to a gene: 4. CDR3 length: 15 residues. CDR3 region: CASSFTQGAQETQYF. CDR3 nucleotides: TGCGCCAGCAGCTTCACCCAGGGGGCCCAAGAGACCCAGTACTTC.

The chain has TRBV5-1 and TRBJ1-2, with D possibly being TRBD1 (5 bases). Germline assignment: CDR1 SGHRS and CDR2 YFSETQ. The CDR3 has 13 amino acids. V shed 7 bases and J shed 6 bases, with 16 bases lying between them. CDR3 nucleotides: TGCGCCAGCCATGGGGGGGTTTTGGATGGCTACACCTTC. Protein sequence: CASHGGVLDGYTF.

The rearrangement uses TRBV10-3 and TRBJ2-2; D might be TRBD2 (6 bases). Per germline, CDR1 ENHRY and CDR2 SYGVKD. There are 13 residues in the CDR3. The CDR3 is CALRDSNTGELFF. The CDR3, as DNA: TGTGCTCTCCGGGACTCGAACACCGGGGAGCTGTTTTTT.

The gene calls are TRBV5-5 and TRBJ2-7; D might be TRBD2 (5 bases). CDR1 is SGHKS and CDR2 is YYEKEE in the germline V gene (reference sequence). This CDR3 contains 14 residues. Trimming shortened V by 0 bases and J by 2 bases, and 9 bases separated the two germline ends. For the CDR3, the DNA is TGTGCCAGCAGCTTGGGAGGGTACCCCTACGAGCAGTACTTC. It specifies CASSLGGYPYEQYF.

The genes are TRBV9 and TRBJ1-5; the D gene is possibly TRBD1 (5 bases). Between the trimmed V and J ends, which lost 3 bases and 1 base, there was a span of 11 bases. There are 15 residues in the CDR3. Germline CDR1 is SGDLS and CDR2 is YYNGEE. In DNA, the CDR3 is TGTGCCAGCAGCGCCACTGGGGGGAGCAATCAGCCCCAGCATTTT. The encoded protein is CASSATGGSNQPQHF.

The chain couples TRBV19 to TRBJ2-7; 7 nucleotides agree with TRBD1. Germline-derived CDR1 and CDR2 are LNHDA and SQIVND (reference sequence). Losses at the gene ends were 5 bases for V and 6 bases for J; bases not matched to a gene: 10. The CDR3 has 14 amino acids. This CDR3 is CASSPRQGESEQYF. For the CDR3, the DNA is TGTGCCAGTAGTCCTAGACAGGGCGAGAGCGAGCAGTACTTC.

This clone was recorded only once. J is TRBJ2-3 and V is TRBV9, with 7 bases aligning to TRBD2. CDR1 and CDR2 (germline): SGDLS, YYNGEE. This CDR3 contains 15 residues. Trimming removed 0 bases from V and 2 bases from J; junction bases left unmatched: 3. The CDR3 DNA sequence: TGTGCCAGCAGCGTAGCGGGAGGCCCCACAGATACGCAGTATTTT. This sequence encodes CASSVAGGPTDTQYF.

The chain is built from TRBV11-2 and TRBJ2-5, with D tentatively TRBD1 or TRBD2 (5 bases each). Looked up from germline, CDR1 is SGHAT and CDR2 is FQNNGV. V was shortened by 4 bases and J by 4 bases, with 10 bases between the two germline ends. The CDR3 loop spans 13 amino acids. The CDR3 sequence is CASSWTQGETQYF. The CDR3 nucleotides are TGTGCCAGCAGCTGGACTCAGGGAGAGACCCAGTACTTC.

Comments on this clone: The conserved final phenylalanine or tryptophan is absent from the CDR3, which likely points to a read error. It is unclear where the CDR3 begins or ends on the DNA, so no DNA is shown, and the CDR3 is as TCRdb lists it. The chain recombines TRBV30 with TRBJ1-2; TRBD1, the table's D call, lacks a check against the DNA. Germline CDR1 GTSNPN, CDR2 SVGIG (reference sequence). The CDR3 is made up of 13 amino acids, end residues included. The chain's CDR3 is CAWSVLGDTPILS.

This clone was seen once. This chain links TRBV5-1 with TRBJ1-6; 9 nucleotides line up with TRBD1. Germline V lookup: CDR1 SGHRS, CDR2 YFSETQ. V was clipped by 3 bases and J by 5 bases; unmatched bases: 3. This CDR3 spans 15 amino acids. In nucleotides, the CDR3 is TGCGCCAGCAGCTATGGACAGGGGCATAATTCACCCCTCCACTTT. Amino acid sequence: CASSYGQGHNSPLHF.

The V and J genes are TRBV30 and TRBJ2-1, with D tentatively TRBD2 (6 bases). Germline values: CDR1 GTSNPN, CDR2 SVGIG (reference sequence). V was trimmed by 8 bases and J by 2 bases, leaving 16 bases between them. There are 14 residues in the CDR3. CDR3 bases: TGTGCCACAGTTGGGCGGGGAACCTACAATGAGCAGTTCTTC. Amino acids: CATVGRGTYNEQFF.

This clone was recorded a few times. The chain has TRBV7-9 and TRBJ2-7, with unresolved D. V gave up 1 base and J gave up 9 bases, with 16 bases separating them. The CDR3 has 14 amino acids. Germline lookup yields CDR1 SEHNR and CDR2 FQNEAQ (reference sequence). The CDR3 sequence is CASSLGPSIYGQYF. The CDR3 bases are TGTGCCAGCAGCTTAGGTCCGTCTATCTATGGGCAGTACTTC.

This clone was found once. CDR3: CASSTRQETQYF. CDR3 in DNA: TGTGCCAGTAGTACCCGACAAGAGACCCAGTACTTC. This chain uses TRBV19 with TRBJ2-5; no clear D. Deletions cut 4 bases from V and 2 bases from J, with 5 bases between. The CDR3 totals 12 residues. Germline CDR1 reads LNHDA; CDR2 reads SQIVND (reference sequence).

This chain links TRBV10-1 with TRBJ2-2, with D possibly matching TRBD2 (5 bases). V was pared by 7 bases and J by 6 bases, with 9 bases between. The CDR3 sequence is 12 residues long. Germline CDR1 reads WNHNN; CDR2 reads SYGVQD (reference sequence). CDR3 protein: CASTTRPGELFF. CDR3 in DNA: TGCGCCAGCACCACTAGGCCCGGGGAGCTGTTTTTT.